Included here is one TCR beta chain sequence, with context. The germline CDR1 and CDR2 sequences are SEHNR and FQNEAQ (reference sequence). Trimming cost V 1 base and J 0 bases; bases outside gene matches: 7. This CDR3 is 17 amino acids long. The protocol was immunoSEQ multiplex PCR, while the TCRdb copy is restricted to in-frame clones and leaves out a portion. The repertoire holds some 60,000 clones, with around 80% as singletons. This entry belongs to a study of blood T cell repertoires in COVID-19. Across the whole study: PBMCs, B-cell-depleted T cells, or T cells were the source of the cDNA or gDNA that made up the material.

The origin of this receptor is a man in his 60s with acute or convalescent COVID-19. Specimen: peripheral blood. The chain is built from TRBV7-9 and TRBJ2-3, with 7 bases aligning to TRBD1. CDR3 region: CASSLGSQGVSTDTQYF. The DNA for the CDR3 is TGTGCCAGCAGCTTAGGATCCCAGGGGGTCAGCACAGATACGCAGTATTTT.